This TCR beta chain was found in a study of blood T cell repertoires in COVID-19. Study as a whole: In each case, the material was cDNA or gDNA derived from T cells, B-cell-depleted T cells, or PBMCs.

Original analysis: Researchers report that nucleated cell counts were estimated from reference gene primer amplification. Using immunoSEQ multiplex PCR, the repertoire was profiled, and TCRdb retains in-frame clones only, with some absent. The V and J calls and the clone size are those of that table, but D and trimming were determined from the DNA. The repertoire holds some 110,000 clones, with about nine tenths as singletons. V lost 6 bases and J lost 4, with 15 bases in between. This CDR3 has 14 residues. Germline V CDR1 and CDR2: MNHNY, SVGAGI (reference sequence). The receptor comes from a human donor with active COVID-19. The donor label of this sample is uncertain. The gene calls are TRBV6-6 and TRBJ1-1; D may be TRBD1 (6 bases). Sequencing was performed on peripheral blood. As DNA, the CDR3 is TGTGCCAGCAGCCAGACAGGACAGCTCACTGAAGCTTTCTTT. Protein: CASSQTGQLTEAFF.